This T cell receptor beta chain was identified in a study of OX40 agonist ivuxolimab in advanced cancers. Study context: Each dose-escalation patient presented with hepatocellular carcinoma, melanoma, renal cell or head and neck cancer. Among those enrolled, mean age was roughly 55 years (range 23 to 79) and 82.7% were male.

Here immunoSEQ multiplex PCR was the method, and the copy in TCRdb shows in-frame clones only, minus some. The sample lists around 77,000 clones; 80% to 90% were seen once. Germline values: CDR1 KGHSH, CDR2 LQKENI. Trimming took off 2 bases at V and 4 bases at J, with 12 bases between the two ends. The CDR3 runs to 15 residues. This TCR was recovered from an adult with an advanced solid tumor such as melanoma, head and neck, liver or kidney cancer. V usage is TRBV18 and J usage is TRBJ2-1; perhaps D is TRBD1 or TRBD2 (5 bases each). The sample was CD4+ or CD8+ T cells sorted from blood, taken in a trial of the OX40 agonist ivuxolimab. The CDR3 region is CASSPRDLRYNEQFF. The CDR3 region has the DNA TGTGCCAGCTCACCAAGGGACCTTCGGTACAATGAGCAGTTCTTC. The full variable domain, its missing parts supplied by reference TRBV18 and TRBJ2-1, is NAGVMQNPRHLVRRRGQEARLRCSPMKGHSHVYWYRQLPEEGLKFMVYLQKENIIDESGMPKERFSAEFPKEGPSILRIQQVVRGDSAAYFCASSPRDLRYNEQFFGPGTRLTVL.